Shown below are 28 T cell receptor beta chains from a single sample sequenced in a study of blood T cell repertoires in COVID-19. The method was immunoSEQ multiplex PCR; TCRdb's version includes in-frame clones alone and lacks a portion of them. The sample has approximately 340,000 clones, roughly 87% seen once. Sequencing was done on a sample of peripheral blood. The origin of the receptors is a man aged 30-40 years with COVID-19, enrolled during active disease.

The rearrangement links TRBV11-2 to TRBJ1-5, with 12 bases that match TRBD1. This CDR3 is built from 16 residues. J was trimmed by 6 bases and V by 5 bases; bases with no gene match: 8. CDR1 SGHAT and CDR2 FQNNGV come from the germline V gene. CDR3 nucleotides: TGTGCCAGCAGCCCGTTAGGGACAGGGGGCCTTCAGCCCCAGCATTTT. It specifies CASSPLGTGGLQPQHF.

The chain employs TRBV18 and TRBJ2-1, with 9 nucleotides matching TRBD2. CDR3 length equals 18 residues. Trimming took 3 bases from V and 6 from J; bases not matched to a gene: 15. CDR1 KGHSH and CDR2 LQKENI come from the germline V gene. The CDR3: CASSPSPGREGRSNEQFF. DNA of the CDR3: TGTGCCAGCTCACCCAGCCCTGGGCGGGAGGGCCGTAGCAATGAGCAGTTCTTC.

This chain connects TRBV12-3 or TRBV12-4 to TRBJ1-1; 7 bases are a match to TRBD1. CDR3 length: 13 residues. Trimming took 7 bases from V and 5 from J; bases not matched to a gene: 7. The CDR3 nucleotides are TGTGCCAGCACCCTCGACAGGGCGACTGAAGCTTTCTTT. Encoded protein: CASTLDRATEAFF.

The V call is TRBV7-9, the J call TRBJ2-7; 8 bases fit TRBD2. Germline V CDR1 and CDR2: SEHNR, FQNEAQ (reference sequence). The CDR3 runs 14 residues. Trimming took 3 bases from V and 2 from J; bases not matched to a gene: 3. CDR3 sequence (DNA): TGTGCCAGCAGCTTGAGCGGGGGAGCCTACGAGCAGTACTTC. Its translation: CASSLSGGAYEQYF.

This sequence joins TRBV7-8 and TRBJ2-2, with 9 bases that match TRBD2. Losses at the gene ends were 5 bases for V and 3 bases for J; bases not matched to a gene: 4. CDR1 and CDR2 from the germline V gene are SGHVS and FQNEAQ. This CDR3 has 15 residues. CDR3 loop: CASSRTSVHTGELFF. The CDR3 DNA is TGTGCCAGCAGCCGGACTAGCGTACACACCGGGGAGCTGTTTTTT.

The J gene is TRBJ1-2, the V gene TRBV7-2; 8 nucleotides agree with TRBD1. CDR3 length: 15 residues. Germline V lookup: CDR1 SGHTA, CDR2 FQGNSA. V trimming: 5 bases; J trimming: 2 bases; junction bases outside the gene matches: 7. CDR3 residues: CASSRTGIGNYGYTF. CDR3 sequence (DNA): TGTGCCAGCAGCCGGACAGGGATCGGAAACTATGGCTACACCTTC. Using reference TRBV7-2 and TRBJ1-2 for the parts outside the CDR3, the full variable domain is GAGVSQSPSNKVTEKGKDVELRCDPISGHTALYWYRQSLGQGLEFLIYFQGNSAPDKSGLPSDRFSAERTGGSVSTLTIQRTQQEDSAVYLCASSRTGIGNYGYTFGSGTRLTVV.

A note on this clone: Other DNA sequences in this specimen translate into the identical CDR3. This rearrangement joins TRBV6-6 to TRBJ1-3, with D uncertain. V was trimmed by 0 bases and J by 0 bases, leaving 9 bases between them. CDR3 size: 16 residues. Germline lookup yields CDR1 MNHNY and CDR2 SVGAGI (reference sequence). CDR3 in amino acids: CASSYSIMSSGNTIYF. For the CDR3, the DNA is TGTGCCAGCAGTTACTCGATAATGAGCTCTGGAAACACCATATATTTT.

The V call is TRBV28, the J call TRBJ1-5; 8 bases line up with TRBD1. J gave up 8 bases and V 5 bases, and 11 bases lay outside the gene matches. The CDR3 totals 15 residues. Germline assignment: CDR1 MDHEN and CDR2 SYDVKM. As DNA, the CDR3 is TGTGCCAGCAGTCACCAGGGGGCAGCTGGGGAGCCCCAGCATTTT. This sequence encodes CASSHQGAAGEPQHF.

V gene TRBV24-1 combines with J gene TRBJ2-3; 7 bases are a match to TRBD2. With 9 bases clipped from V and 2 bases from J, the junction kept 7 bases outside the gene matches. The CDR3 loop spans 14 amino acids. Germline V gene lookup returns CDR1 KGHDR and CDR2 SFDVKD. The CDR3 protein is CATAGRDPTDTQYF. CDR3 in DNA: TGTGCCACCGCAGGGAGGGACCCCACAGATACGCAGTATTTT.

CDR3 region: CASSLTGQHNSPLHF. In DNA, the CDR3 is TGTGCCAGCAGTTTAACGGGACAGCATAATTCACCCCTCCACTTT. The chain recombines TRBV28 with TRBJ1-6; TRBD1 matches 7 bases. The ends lost 2 bases at V and 5 bases at J; junction bases unmatched: 3. Germline V gene lookup returns CDR1 MDHEN and CDR2 SYDVKM. This CDR3 comprises 15 residues.

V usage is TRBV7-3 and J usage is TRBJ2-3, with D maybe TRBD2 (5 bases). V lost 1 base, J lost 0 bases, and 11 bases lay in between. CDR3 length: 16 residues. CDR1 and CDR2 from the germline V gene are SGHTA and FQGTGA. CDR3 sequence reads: CASSLSGRRSTDTQYF. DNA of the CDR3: TGTGCCAGCAGCTTAAGCGGCAGGAGGAGCACAGATACGCAGTATTTT.

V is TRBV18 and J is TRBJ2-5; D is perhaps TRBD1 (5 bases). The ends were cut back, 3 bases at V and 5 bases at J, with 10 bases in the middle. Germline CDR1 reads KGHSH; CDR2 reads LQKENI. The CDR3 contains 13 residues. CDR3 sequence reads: CASSPAKGETQYF. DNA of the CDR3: TGTGCCAGCTCACCCGCTAAGGGGGAGACCCAGTACTTC.

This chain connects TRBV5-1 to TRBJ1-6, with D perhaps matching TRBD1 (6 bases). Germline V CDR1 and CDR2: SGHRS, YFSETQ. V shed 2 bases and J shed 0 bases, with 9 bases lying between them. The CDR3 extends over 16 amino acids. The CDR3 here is CASSFTGSSYNSPLHF. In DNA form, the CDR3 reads TGCGCCAGCAGCTTCACAGGGAGCTCCTATAATTCACCCCTCCACTTT.

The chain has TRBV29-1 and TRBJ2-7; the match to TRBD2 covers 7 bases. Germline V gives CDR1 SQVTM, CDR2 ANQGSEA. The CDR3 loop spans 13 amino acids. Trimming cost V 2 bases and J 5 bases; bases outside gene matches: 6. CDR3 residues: CSVEMTSWNEQYF. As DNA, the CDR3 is TGCAGCGTTGAAATGACTAGCTGGAACGAGCAGTACTTC.

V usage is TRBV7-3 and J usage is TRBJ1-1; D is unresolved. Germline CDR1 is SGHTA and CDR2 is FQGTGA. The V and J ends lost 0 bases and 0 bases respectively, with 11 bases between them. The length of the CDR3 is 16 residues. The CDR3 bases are TGTGCCAGCAGCTTAACTTTACAGCCCTTGAACACTGAAGCTTTCTTT. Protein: CASSLTLQPLNTEAFF.

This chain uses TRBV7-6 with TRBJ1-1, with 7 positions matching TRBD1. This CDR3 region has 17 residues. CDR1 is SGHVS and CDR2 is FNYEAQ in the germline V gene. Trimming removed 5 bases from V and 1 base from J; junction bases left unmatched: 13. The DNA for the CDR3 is TGTGCCAGCAGCCGCCCCACAGGGGAGGATTGGAACACTGAAGCTTTCTTT. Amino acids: CASSRPTGEDWNTEAFF. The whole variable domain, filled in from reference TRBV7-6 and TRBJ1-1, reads GAGVSQSPRYKVTKRGQDVALRCDPISGHVSLYWYRQALGQGPEFLTYFNYEAQQDKSGLPNDRFSAERPEGSISTLTIQRTEQRDSAMYRCASSRPTGEDWNTEAFFGQGTRLTVV.

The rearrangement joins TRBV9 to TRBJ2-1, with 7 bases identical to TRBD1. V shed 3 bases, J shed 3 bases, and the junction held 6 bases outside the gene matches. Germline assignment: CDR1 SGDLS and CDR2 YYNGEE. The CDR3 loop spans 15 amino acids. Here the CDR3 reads CASSGETGFYNEQFF. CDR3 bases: TGTGCCAGCAGCGGAGAGACAGGGTTCTACAATGAGCAGTTCTTC.

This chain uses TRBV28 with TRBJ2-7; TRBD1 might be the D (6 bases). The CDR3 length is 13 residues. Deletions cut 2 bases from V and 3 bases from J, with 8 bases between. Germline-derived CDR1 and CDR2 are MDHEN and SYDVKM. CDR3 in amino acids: CASSLGTLYEQYF. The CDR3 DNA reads TGTGCCAGCAGTTTAGGGACACTCTACGAGCAGTACTTC.

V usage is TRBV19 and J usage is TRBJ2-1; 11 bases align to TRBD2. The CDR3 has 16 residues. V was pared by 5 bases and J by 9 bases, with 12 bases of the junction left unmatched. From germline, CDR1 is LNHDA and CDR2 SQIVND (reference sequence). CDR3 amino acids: CASSPRWTSGLSEQFF. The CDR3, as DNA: TGTGCCAGTAGTCCCCGGTGGACTAGCGGGTTATCTGAGCAGTTCTTC.

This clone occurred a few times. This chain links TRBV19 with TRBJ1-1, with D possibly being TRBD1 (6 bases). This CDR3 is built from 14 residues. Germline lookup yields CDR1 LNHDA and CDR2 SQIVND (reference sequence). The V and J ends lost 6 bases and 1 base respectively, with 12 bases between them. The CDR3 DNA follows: TGTGCCAGTAGCGGACAGTTGGGGAACACTGAAGCTTTCTTT. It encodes CASSGQLGNTEAFF.

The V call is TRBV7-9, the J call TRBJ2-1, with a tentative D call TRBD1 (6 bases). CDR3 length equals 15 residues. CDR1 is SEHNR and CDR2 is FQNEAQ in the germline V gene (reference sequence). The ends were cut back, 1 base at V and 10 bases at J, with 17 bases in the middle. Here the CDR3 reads CASSLGTNREREQFF. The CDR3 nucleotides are TGTGCCAGCAGCTTAGGGACCAACAGGGAGCGGGAGCAGTTCTTC.

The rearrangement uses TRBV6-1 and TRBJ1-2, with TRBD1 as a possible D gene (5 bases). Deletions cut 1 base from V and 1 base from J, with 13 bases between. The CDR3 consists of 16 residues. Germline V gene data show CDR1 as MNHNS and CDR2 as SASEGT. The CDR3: CASSEVLTALNYGYTF. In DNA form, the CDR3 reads TGTGCCAGCAGTGAAGTACTGACAGCCCTTAACTATGGCTACACCTTC.

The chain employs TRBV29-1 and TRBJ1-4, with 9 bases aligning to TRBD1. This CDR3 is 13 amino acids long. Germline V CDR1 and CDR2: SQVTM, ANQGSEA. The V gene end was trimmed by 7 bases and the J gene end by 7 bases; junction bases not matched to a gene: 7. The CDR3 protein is CSAGGTGFEKLFF. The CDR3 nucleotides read TGCAGCGCTGGGGGGACAGGGTTTGAAAAACTGTTTTTT.

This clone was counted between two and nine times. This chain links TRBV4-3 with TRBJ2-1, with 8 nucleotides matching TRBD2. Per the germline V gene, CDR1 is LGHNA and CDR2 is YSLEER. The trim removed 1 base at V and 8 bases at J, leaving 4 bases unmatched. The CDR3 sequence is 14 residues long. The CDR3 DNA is TGCGCCAGCAGCCAAGGACTAGCGTTCGATGAGCAGTTCTTC. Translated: CASSQGLAFDEQFF.

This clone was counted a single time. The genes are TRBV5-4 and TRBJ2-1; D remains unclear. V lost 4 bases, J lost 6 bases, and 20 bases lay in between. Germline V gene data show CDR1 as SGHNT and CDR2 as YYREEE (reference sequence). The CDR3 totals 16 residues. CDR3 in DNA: TGTGCCAGCAGCCCATCCTATGGTAGTCGGTCCAATGAGCAGTTCTTC. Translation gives CASSPSYGSRSNEQFF. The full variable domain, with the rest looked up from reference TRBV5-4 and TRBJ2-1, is ETGVTQSPTHLIKTRGQQVTLRCSSQSGHNTVSWYQQALGQGPQFIFQYYREEENGRGNFPPRFSGLQFPNYSSELNVNALELDDSALYLCASSPSYGSRSNEQFFGPGTRLTVL.

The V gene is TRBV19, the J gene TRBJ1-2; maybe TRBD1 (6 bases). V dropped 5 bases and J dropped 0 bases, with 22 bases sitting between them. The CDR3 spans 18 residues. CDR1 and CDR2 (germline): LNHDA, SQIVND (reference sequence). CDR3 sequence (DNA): TGTGCCAGTAGTGCCACGGACAGCCGATATCAGTCTAACTATGGCTACACCTTC. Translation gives CASSATDSRYQSNYGYTF.

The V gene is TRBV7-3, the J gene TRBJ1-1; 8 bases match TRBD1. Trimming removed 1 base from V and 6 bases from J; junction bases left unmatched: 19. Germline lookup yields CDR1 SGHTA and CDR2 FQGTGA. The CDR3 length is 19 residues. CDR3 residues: CASSLKGAGQGAMTAEAFF. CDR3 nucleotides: TGTGCCAGCAGCTTAAAAGGGGCTGGCCAGGGGGCTATGACCGCTGAAGCTTTCTTT.

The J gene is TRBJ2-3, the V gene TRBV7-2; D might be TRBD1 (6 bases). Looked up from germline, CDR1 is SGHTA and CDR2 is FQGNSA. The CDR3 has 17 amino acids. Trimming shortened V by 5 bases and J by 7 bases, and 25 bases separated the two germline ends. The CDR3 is CASSNIGRGRWVNTQYF. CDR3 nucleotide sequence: TGTGCCAGCAGCAATATCGGCAGGGGACGATGGGTTAATACGCAGTATTTT. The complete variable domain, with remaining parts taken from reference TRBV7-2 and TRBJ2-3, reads GAGVSQSPSNKVTEKGKDVELRCDPISGHTALYWYRQSLGQGLEFLIYFQGNSAPDKSGLPSDRFSAERTGGSVSTLTIQRTQQEDSAVYLCASSNIGRGRWVNTQYFGPGTRLTVL.